The 12 T cell receptor beta chains reported below all come from one sample, sequenced in a study of Ad26.COV2.S vaccination and SARS-CoV-2 variants. Treatment specified: roughly 18 received Ad26.COV2.S at low or high dose, single or two shots; 5 received placebo; per-sample allocation not given. On day 63 after the first injection, vaccine and placebo recipients gave samples. This table comes from immunoSEQ multiplex PCR, and its TCRdb copy is limited to in-frame clones, with some not included. The sample carries approximately 240,000 clones, roughly 90% recorded once. The sample here was peripheral blood, taken in a trial of Ad26.COV2.S vaccine versus placebo. The source of these receptors is a person between 18 and 59 years old who received the Ad26.COV2.S COVID-19 vaccine or a placebo.

The chain carries TRBV4-1 and TRBJ2-5, with D unclear. Trimming took off 0 bases at V and 1 base at J, with 9 bases between the two ends. Germline loops: CDR1 MGHRA, CDR2 YSYEKL. This CDR3 has 15 amino acids. The CDR3 nucleotides read TGCGCCAGCAGCCAAGATCCCGGCAGCCAAGAGACCCAGTACTTC. Encoded protein: CASSQDPGSQETQYF.

CDR3 loop: CASSLRQGGLVTF. The CDR3 DNA is TGTGCCAGCAGCTTACGGCAGGGAGGGTTGGTAACCTTC. The chain joins TRBV7-2 to TRBJ1-2; D is perhaps TRBD1 (5 bases). Germline CDR1 SGHTA, CDR2 FQGNSA. This CDR3 region has 13 residues. V lost 2 bases, J lost 14 bases, and 18 bases lay in between.

The V gene is TRBV25-1, the J gene TRBJ1-5; D perhaps matches TRBD1 (5 bases). Germline CDR1 MGHDK, CDR2 SYGVNS. V gave up 2 bases and J gave up 2 bases, with 10 bases separating them. The length of the CDR3 is 15 residues. The CDR3 coding sequence is TGTGCCAGCAGTGAAACAGGAATGGGCAATCAGCCCCAGCATTTT. Translated, it gives CASSETGMGNQPQHF.

The V and J genes are TRBV12-1 and TRBJ1-5. TRBV12-1 is a pseudogene. The CDR3 sequence is 15 residues long. The CDR3 DNA reads as TGTGCCAGCAGCTTTAGGACTGTTAGCAATCAGTCCCAGCATTTT. Translation gives CASSFRTVSNQSQHF.

The chain uses TRBV7-2 and TRBJ2-7; D not resolved. Trimming stripped 2 bases from V and 1 base from J, with 9 bases between. The CDR3 has 14 residues. Germline CDR1 reads SGHTA; CDR2 reads FQGNSA. The CDR3 spells CASSLFASSYEQYF. In DNA form, the CDR3 reads TGTGCCAGCAGCTTATTCGCTAGTTCCTACGAGCAGTACTTC.

The chain has TRBV2 and TRBJ2-7, with 8 bases fitting TRBD1. V was pared by 7 bases and J by 6 bases, with 14 bases of the junction left unmatched. The germline gives CDR1 SNHLY, CDR2 FYNNEI. The CDR3 runs to 15 residues. The CDR3 DNA sequence: TGTGCCAGCACTCGAACAGACAGGGGTCGGGGCGAGCAGTACTTC. The encoded protein is CASTRTDRGRGEQYF.

This rearrangement joins TRBV3-1 (or the pseudogene TRBV3-2) to TRBJ1-3; D not resolved. The germline V gene encodes CDR1 LGHDT and CDR2 YNNKEL (reference sequence). Trimming removed 1 base at V and 7 bases at J, with 14 bases between. This CDR3 region has 15 residues. The CDR3 nucleotides read TGTGCCAGCAGCCAAGGGCTGGGGTTGGGGAACACCATATATTTT. Its protein is CASSQGLGLGNTIYF.

The chain has TRBV10-3 and TRBJ2-3; no definite D call. The V end lost 6 bases, the J end lost 5 bases, and 15 bases lay between the germline ends. CDR1 is ENHRY and CDR2 is SYGVKD in the germline V gene. The CDR3 sequence is 14 residues long. The chain's CDR3 is CAIRSAGLLDTQYF. The CDR3 DNA sequence: TGTGCCATCAGGTCAGCCGGCTTGTTAGATACGCAGTATTTT.

The V call is TRBV11-2, the J call TRBJ2-3; D is uncertain. In germline, CDR1 is SGHAT, CDR2 FQNNGV. The ends were cut back, 2 bases at V and 2 bases at J, with 11 bases in the middle. This CDR3 contains 15 residues. The CDR3 sequence: CASSLFTPSTDTQYF. CDR3 sequence (DNA): TGTGCCAGCAGCTTATTCACTCCTTCCACAGATACGCAGTATTTT.

The chain employs TRBV28 and TRBJ1-1, with D maybe TRBD1 (6 bases). From germline, CDR1 is MDHEN and CDR2 SYDVKM. Trimming shortened V by 7 bases and J by 3 bases, and 12 bases separated the two germline ends. The CDR3 has 13 amino acids. The CDR3 here is CASNSRGHTEAFF. DNA for the CDR3: TGTGCCAGCAACTCCCGGGGGCACACTGAAGCTTTCTTT.

This clone was seen only a few times. The chain joins TRBV19 to TRBJ1-6; 8 nucleotides agree with TRBD1. Germline-derived CDR1 and CDR2 are LNHDA and SQIVND (reference sequence). This CDR3 has 13 residues. The junction had 11 bases not matched to a gene; V was cut back by 5 bases and J by 17 bases. The CDR3 DNA is TGTGCCAGTAGTCTGCGGACAGGGCGCACAATCCACTTT. Protein sequence: CASSLRTGRTIHF.

This clone was counted a single time. The V and J genes are TRBV19 and TRBJ1-1; perhaps TRBD1 as D (5 bases). The ends were cut back, 1 base at V and 5 bases at J, with 11 bases in the middle. Germline loops: CDR1 LNHDA, CDR2 SQIVND (reference sequence). The CDR3 is made up of 14 amino acids. This CDR3 is CASSIAGVETEAFF. The CDR3 bases are TGTGCCAGTAGTATAGCGGGGGTGGAGACTGAAGCTTTCTTT.